The 9 T cell receptor beta chains given below trace back to one sample, sequenced in a study of CD8 T cells in ankylosing spondylitis. These TCRs are of unknown antigen specificity. Findings and limits, study-wide: A TCR beta motif made of under 10 highly homologous variants seemed typical of ankylosing spondylitis blood.

TCRdb analysed the 5' RACE reads with MiXCR anew, one entry per CDR3 protein. The sample has roughly 470,000 distinct CDR3 sequences, roughly 27% seen once. Material for sequencing was blood, either unsorted or a sorted T cell fraction (not recorded which). All receptors come from a male donor with ankylosing spondylitis.

This clonotype showed up just a few times. The rearrangement links TRBV20-1 to TRBJ1-3, with D perhaps matching TRBD1 (5 bases). V lost 3 bases to trimming and J lost 4 bases, with 16 bases between them. The CDR3 is 15 residues long. In germline, CDR1 is DFQATT, CDR2 SNEGSKA (reference sequence). The CDR3 DNA reads as TGCAGTGCTAGGGAAGGGACGGATCCCGGAAACACCATATATTTT. It is translated as CSAREGTDPGNTIYF.

This clonotype was counted only a few times. The V gene is TRBV4-1, the J gene TRBJ2-3; D remains unclear. Trimming removed 4 bases from V and 2 bases from J, with 13 bases in between. CDR3 size: 15 residues. The V gene's germline CDR1 is MGHRA and CDR2 YSYEKL. CDR3 protein: CASSLLFLPTDTQYF. Here the CDR3 DNA reads TGCGCCAGCAGCCTATTGTTTCTCCCCACAGATACGCAGTATTTT.

This clonotype was observed a handful of times. Since no conserved phenylalanine or tryptophan closes the CDR3, a read error is the likely cause. The chain couples TRBV3-1 to TRBJ2-1, with D possibly matching TRBD2 (6 bases). In germline, CDR1 is LGHDT, CDR2 YNNKEL (reference sequence). V was trimmed by 1 base and J by 7 bases, leaving 14 bases between them. The CDR3 extends over 15 amino acids. CDR3 bases: TGTGCCAGCAGCCAAGCCACGGGAGCCTGGAATGAGCAGTTCGTC. Amino acid sequence: CASSQATGAWNEQFV.

V gene TRBV10-3 combines with J gene TRBJ2-3; D is perhaps TRBD2 (6 bases). V lost 6 bases, J lost 4 bases, and 14 bases lay in between. CDR3 length equals 14 residues. Germline loops: CDR1 ENHRY, CDR2 SYGVKD. The CDR3 here is CAISAGTLADTQYF. The DNA of the CDR3 is TGTGCCATCAGCGCGGGGACCCTGGCAGATACGCAGTATTTT.

The V gene is TRBV25-1, the J gene TRBJ1-1; 9 positions agree with TRBD1. The CDR3 has 18 amino acids. V dropped 0 bases and J dropped 1; count of bases not matched to a gene: 9. In germline, CDR1 is MGHDK, CDR2 SYGVNS. DNA of the CDR3: TGTGCCAGCAGTGAATACCTCCCCCTACAGGGGGCGAACACTGAAGCTTTCTTT. Translating gives CASSEYLPLQGANTEAFF.

V usage is TRBV5-1 and J usage is TRBJ1-1; 8 positions match TRBD1. The V and J ends lost 4 bases and 6 bases, in that order; junction bases with no gene match: 8. This CDR3 has 14 amino acids. Germline CDR1 is SGHRS and CDR2 is YFSETQ. In DNA form, the CDR3 reads TGCGCCAGCAGCCCCGGGACAGGAGGGGCTGAAGCTTTCTTT. As protein: CASSPGTGGAEAFF.

This clonotype was detected many times. V gene TRBV10-3 combines with J gene TRBJ1-1, with no clear D. Trimming shortened V by 8 bases and J by 6 bases, and 10 bases separated the two germline ends. The CDR3 has 11 residues. Germline assignment: CDR1 ENHRY and CDR2 SYGVKD. The CDR3 sequence: CAIRTPAEAFF. The CDR3 DNA follows: TGTGCCATCCGTACACCCGCTGAAGCTTTCTTT.

The J gene is TRBJ2-1, the V gene TRBV15; no definite D call. The ends were cut back, 0 bases at V and 5 bases at J, with 5 bases in the middle. CDR1 is LNHNV, CDR2 YYDKDF, per germline (reference sequence). The CDR3 spans 13 residues. The CDR3 spells CATSRDTNNEQFF. CDR3 DNA: TGTGCCACCAGCAGAGATACCAACAATGAGCAGTTCTTC.

This clonotype was seen at least ten times. The chain employs TRBV11-2 and TRBJ2-1; TRBD2 aligns across 8 bases. Trimming cost V 2 bases and J 2 bases; bases outside gene matches: 8. Germline V gives CDR1 SGHAT, CDR2 FQNNGV. The CDR3 spans 17 residues. CDR3 in amino acids: CASSLYPAGVAYNEQFF. In DNA form, the CDR3 reads TGTGCCAGCAGCTTATATCCAGCGGGAGTTGCCTACAATGAGCAGTTCTTC.